The 9 T cell receptor beta chains reported below all come from one sample, sequenced in a study of OX40 agonist ivuxolimab in advanced cancers. Data came from immunoSEQ multiplex PCR; TCRdb stores just in-frame clones and leaves some out. The table has about 90,000 clones, around 90% seen once. The sample in question was CD4+ or CD8+ T cells sorted from blood, obtained in a trial of the OX40 agonist ivuxolimab. These TCRs come from an adult with an advanced solid tumor such as melanoma, head and neck, liver or kidney cancer.

Only a few counts were recorded for this clone. The rearrangement links TRBV2 to TRBJ2-4; 10 nucleotides match TRBD2. V lost 5 bases to trimming and J lost 6 bases; unmatched junction nucleotides: 16. Germline V gene sequence: CDR1 SNHLY, CDR2 FYNNEI. There are 18 residues in the CDR3. The CDR3 sequence: CASSSRRLAGVEGNIQYF. The DNA of the CDR3 is TGTGCCAGCAGTTCCAGGCGGCTAGCGGGAGTAGAGGGAAACATTCAGTACTTC.

The J gene is TRBJ2-7, the V gene TRBV6-5; D is unclear. The CDR3 is made up of 13 amino acids. CDR1 MNHEY and CDR2 SVGAGI come from the germline V gene. The germline V and J ends were trimmed by 5 bases and 6 bases, with 14 bases remaining between them. The CDR3 loop is CASSRQWRGEQYF. CDR3 bases: TGTGCCAGCAGTCGTCAGTGGCGCGGCGAGCAGTACTTC.

V usage is TRBV11-3 and J usage is TRBJ2-7; TRBD2 matches at 7 bases. With 0 bases clipped from V and 4 bases from J, the junction kept 3 bases outside the gene matches. The CDR3 contains 14 residues. CDR1 SGHNT and CDR2 YENEEA come from the germline V gene. The chain's CDR3 is CASSLEGGSYEQYF. Here the CDR3 DNA reads TGTGCCAGCAGCTTAGAAGGCGGGAGTTACGAGCAGTACTTC.

The chain combines TRBV27 with TRBJ2-6, with D unresolved. The germline V gene encodes CDR1 MNHEY and CDR2 SMNVEV (reference sequence). The CDR3 is 15 amino acids. V lost 2 bases, J lost 1 base, and 6 bases lay in between. CDR3 bases: TGTGCCAGCAGTTTAAGAGTTTCTGGGGCCAACGTCCTGACTTTC. It yields the protein CASSLRVSGANVLTF.

V and J are TRBV12-1 and TRBJ2-7; no DNA check was done on the table's D call, TRBD1. TRBV12-1 is labeled a pseudogene. The CDR3 loop spans 16 amino acids. CDR3 sequence (DNA): TGTGCCAGCAGCTTTGCCCCGGGACAGACCTCCTACGAGCAGTACTTC. It specifies CASSFAPGQTSYEQYF.

This clone turned up a few times. V and J are TRBV10-3 and TRBJ1-1; maybe TRBD1 (6 bases). The V and J ends lost 5 bases and 6 bases respectively, with 16 bases between them. The germline CDR1 and CDR2 sequences are ENHRY and SYGVKD. The CDR3 has 14 residues. In DNA form, the CDR3 reads TGTGCCATCAGTTCTAGGGGGTTGGACGCTGAAGCTTTCTTT. Translated: CAISSRGLDAEAFF.

V usage is TRBV9 and J usage is TRBJ1-1; D is possibly TRBD1 (5 bases). Germline V gene sequence: CDR1 SGDLS, CDR2 YYNGEE. The CDR3 runs 14 residues. With 6 bases removed from V and 4 bases from J, the gap between germline ends came to 16 bases. The CDR3 loop is CASTKLRDFTEAFF. CDR3 coding DNA: TGTGCCAGCACCAAGCTTAGGGACTTCACTGAAGCTTTCTTT.

J is TRBJ1-4 and V is TRBV6-1; D gene unclear. There are 13 residues in the CDR3. The V and J ends lost 10 bases and 4 bases respectively, with 13 bases between them. Looked up from germline, CDR1 is MNHNS and CDR2 is SASEGT. CDR3 loop: CAISGGRNEKLFF. For the CDR3, the DNA is TGTGCCATCTCGGGAGGGCGTAATGAAAAACTGTTTTTT.

A few counts support this clone. The rearrangement links TRBV14 to TRBJ1-1, with unresolved D. V lost 4 bases to trimming and J lost 0 bases, with 3 bases between them. The CDR3 is 12 amino acids. Looked up from germline, CDR1 is SGHDN and CDR2 is FVKESK. The chain's CDR3 is CASSRVNTEAFF. The CDR3 bases are TGTGCCAGCAGCCGGGTGAACACTGAAGCTTTCTTT.